This T cell receptor beta chain was retrieved from a study of beta chain features in type 1 diabetes. On the study more broadly: The patients were much like the healthy donors in age, gender and cell yields. Study-level findings and limits: Insertions at VDJ junctions were less frequent in type 1 diabetes patients. These patients also deleted more nucleotides at the same junctions. For patients, the naive, central memory and Treg TCRB repertoires appeared more alike than for healthy donors.

The investigators reverse transcribed all of the isolated RNA, so they sequenced expressed TCRB transcripts. TCRdb keeps only in-frame clones here, not all; method: immunoSEQ multiplex PCR. The sample lists fewer than 150,000 clones; less than 8.5% were seen once. There was one heparinised blood draw per donor, averaging approximately 120 mL. A note on this clone: Its antigen is unidentified.

The CDR3 consists of 14 residues. The germline V and J ends were trimmed by 3 bases and 2 bases, with 7 bases remaining between them. Germline CDR1 is MNHNY and CDR2 is SVGAGI (reference sequence). The receptor's source is a woman under 40 in good health. The rearrangement links TRBV6-6 to TRBJ2-2; D call uncertain. Sequencing used central memory CD4+ T cells from blood. CDR3 protein: CASSYGVNTGELFF. CDR3 sequence (DNA): TGTGCCAGCAGTTATGGAGTAAACACCGGGGAGCTGTTTTTT.